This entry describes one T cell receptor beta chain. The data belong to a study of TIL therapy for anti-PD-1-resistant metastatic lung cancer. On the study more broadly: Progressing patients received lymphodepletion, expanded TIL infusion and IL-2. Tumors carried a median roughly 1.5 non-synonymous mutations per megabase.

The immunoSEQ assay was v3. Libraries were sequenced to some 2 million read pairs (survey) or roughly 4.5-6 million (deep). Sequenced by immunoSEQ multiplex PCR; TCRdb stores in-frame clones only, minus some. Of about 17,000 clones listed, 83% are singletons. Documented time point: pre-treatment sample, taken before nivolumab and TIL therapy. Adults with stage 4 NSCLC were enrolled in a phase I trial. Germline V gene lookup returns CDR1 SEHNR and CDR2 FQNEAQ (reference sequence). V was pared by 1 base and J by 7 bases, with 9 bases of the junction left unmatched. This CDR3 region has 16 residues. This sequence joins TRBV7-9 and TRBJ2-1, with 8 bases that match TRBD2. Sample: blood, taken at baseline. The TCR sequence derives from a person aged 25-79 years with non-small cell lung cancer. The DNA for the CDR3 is TGTGCCAGCAGCTTAGGGGGAGCGGGAGTGATGAATGAGCAGTTCTTC. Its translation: CASSLGGAGVMNEQFF.